A single sample is the source of the 17 T cell receptor beta chains below, sequenced in a study of blood T cell repertoires in COVID-19 (dated by TCRdb to the early 2020s). Library preparation was by the immunoSEQ multiplex PCR assay. The source is immuneACCESS, and TCRdb retained only in-frame sequences with V and J called. Part of the clones is not carried over; for the studies checked, unresolved V genes explain less than half of this, and the remainder is unexplained. The sample contains 25,000 to 30,000 clones, about 90% of them found a single time. Roughly 3% of the sample comes from the top ten. Source material: peripheral blood. The source of these receptors is a human donor in a cohort sampled during active COVID-19.

This chain uses TRBV10-3 with TRBJ1-3; possible D gene TRBD1, 6 bases. The V gene lost 0 bases and the J gene lost 2 bases, with 14 bases spanning the gap. The germline V gene encodes CDR1 ENHRY and CDR2 SYGVKD. This CDR3 is 17 amino acids long. The CDR3 spells CAISESGTGWTGNTIYF. Here the CDR3 DNA reads TGTGCCATCAGTGAGTCCGGAACAGGGTGGACTGGAAACACCATATATTTT.

The chain recombines TRBV7-2 with TRBJ1-2, with TRBD1 as a possible D gene (5 bases). The CDR3 spans 13 residues. Looked up from germline, CDR1 is SGHTA and CDR2 is FQGNSA. V gave up 7 bases and J gave up 2 bases, with 11 bases separating them. This chain's CDR3 is CASTWGGNYGYTF. The CDR3 DNA sequence: TGTGCCAGCACCTGGGGGGGAAACTATGGCTACACCTTC.

The chain uses TRBV28 and TRBJ2-7; weak D call: TRBD1 (5 bases). Trimming stripped 4 bases from V and 4 bases from J, with 8 bases between. Germline values: CDR1 MDHEN, CDR2 SYDVKM. CDR3 length: 12 amino acids. CDR3 sequence: CASSSTAYEQYF. The CDR3 DNA follows: TGTGCCAGCAGTTCGACAGCGTACGAGCAGTACTTC.

The chain carries TRBV6-5 and TRBJ1-2; D is possibly TRBD1 (5 bases). V lost 6 bases to trimming and J lost 7 bases, with 21 bases between them. Germline CDR1 and CDR2: MNHEY and SVGAGI. The length of the CDR3 is 15 residues. CDR3 amino acids: CASSLIQGKSRGYTF. CDR3 nucleotides: TGTGCCAGCAGCCTGATTCAGGGTAAATCGCGTGGCTACACCTTC.

This clone was picked up one time. This sequence joins TRBV6-2 or TRBV6-3 and TRBJ2-3; the match to TRBD1 covers 8 bases. This CDR3 has 17 amino acids. CDR1 is MNHEY, CDR2 SVGEGT, per germline. V was clipped by 6 bases and J by 2 bases; unmatched bases: 13. CDR3 sequence (DNA): TGTGCCAGCAGACCTGTACGAGCAGGGGGCAACACAGATACGCAGTATTTT. Protein product: CASRPVRAGGNTDTQYF.

For the CDR3, the DNA is TGTGCCAGCAGCGTCGCAGCGATCTCTGGGGCCAACGTCCTGACTTTC. Translation: CASSVAAISGANVLTF. The chain carries TRBV9 and TRBJ2-6; D is unresolved. CDR3 length: 16 amino acids. V was clipped by 2 bases and J by 0 bases, with 9 bases between them. Germline V lookup: CDR1 SGDLS, CDR2 YYNGEE.

Only one count was recorded for this clone. This rearrangement joins TRBV5-4 to TRBJ2-2, with 7 bases that match TRBD2. The CDR3 is 17 amino acids. CDR1 is SGHNT and CDR2 is YYREEE in the germline V gene (reference sequence). V lost 0 bases and J lost 4; bases outside the gene matches: 9. This CDR3 reads CASSLAGTIAGTGELFF. In DNA, the CDR3 is TGTGCCAGCAGCTTGGCTGGGACTATCGCGGGCACCGGGGAGCTGTTTTTT.

The chain couples TRBV15 to TRBJ2-1, with 13 nucleotides matching TRBD2. The V segment lost 3 bases and the J segment 3 bases; nucleotides outside the gene matches: 8. Per the germline V gene, CDR1 is LNHNV and CDR2 is YYDKDF (reference sequence). This CDR3 region has 18 residues. The CDR3 region has the DNA TGTGCCACCAGCAGGACTAGCGGGGGGCTGTACCTCTACAATGAGCAGTTCTTC. Protein product: CATSRTSGGLYLYNEQFF.

The chain uses TRBV5-6 and TRBJ2-2; 8 nucleotides agree with TRBD2. The CDR3 contains 15 residues. V trimming: 5 bases; J trimming: 4 bases; junction bases outside the gene matches: 7. Germline V CDR1 and CDR2: SGHDT, YYEEEE. CDR3 protein: CASRKRTSLTGELFF. In nucleotides, the CDR3 is TGTGCCAGCAGAAAGAGGACTAGCCTCACCGGGGAGCTGTTTTTT.

V gene TRBV12-3 or TRBV12-4 combines with J gene TRBJ1-6; no clear D gene. Trimming stripped 6 bases from V and 7 bases from J, with 7 bases between. The CDR3 consists of 12 residues. The CDR3 coding sequence is TGTGCCAGCAGGTTACGGAATTCACCCCTCCACTTT. Amino acids: CASRLRNSPLHF.

This clone was seen a handful of times. The chain uses TRBV2 and TRBJ1-5; D ambiguous. The V end lost 6 bases, the J end lost 0 bases, and 9 bases lay between the germline ends. The CDR3 runs to 14 residues. Germline lookup yields CDR1 SNHLY and CDR2 FYNNEI. The CDR3 reads CASRGDYSNQPQHF. CDR3 DNA: TGTGCCAGCAGGGGCGACTATAGCAATCAGCCCCAGCATTTT.

V is TRBV27 and J is TRBJ1-1; 8 bases fit TRBD1. This CDR3 region has 20 residues. Germline assignment: CDR1 MNHEY and CDR2 SMNVEV (reference sequence). The V and J ends lost 1 base and 2 bases, in that order; junction bases with no gene match: 18. CDR3 amino acids: CASSLWGLRGRKGLNTEAFF. The CDR3 nucleotides read TGTGCCAGCAGTTTATGGGGTCTCAGGGGGCGCAAGGGTCTAAACACTGAAGCTTTCTTT.

The chain employs TRBV5-4 and TRBJ2-1; D is uncertain. The ends were cut back, 4 bases at V and 0 bases at J, with 11 bases in the middle. CDR1 and CDR2 (germline): SGHNT, YYREEE (reference sequence). The CDR3 is 15 residues long. CDR3 sequence reads: CASSREADSYNEQFF. In DNA form, the CDR3 reads TGTGCCAGCAGCCGTGAAGCTGACTCCTACAATGAGCAGTTCTTC.

The chain is built from TRBV29-1 and TRBJ1-2; D gene uncertain. This CDR3 has 12 amino acids. Trimming took off 6 bases at V and 0 bases at J, with 8 bases between the two ends. The germline gives CDR1 SQVTM, CDR2 ANQGSEA. The CDR3 DNA reads as TGCAGCGTCCTATTAGCTAACTATGGCTACACCTTC. Residues: CSVLLANYGYTF.

This chain uses TRBV9 with TRBJ2-7, with 11 bases aligning to TRBD2. The J segment lost 4 bases and the V segment lost 4 bases, leaving 1 base of the junction unmatched. The CDR3 is 13 residues long. Germline-derived CDR1 and CDR2 are SGDLS and YYNGEE. CDR3 sequence reads: CASSTSGGYEQYF. The CDR3 bases are TGTGCCAGCAGCACTAGCGGGGGTTACGAGCAGTACTTC.

The chain has TRBV28 and TRBJ1-6, with D possibly TRBD1 on 5 matching bases. V lost 4 bases to trimming and J lost 6 bases, with 13 bases between them. The CDR3 length is 15 residues. The germline V gene has CDR1 MDHEN and CDR2 SYDVKM. The CDR3 region has the DNA TGTGCCAGCAGTTCCTCGACAGTTTTTAATTCACCCCTCCACTTT. It yields the protein CASSSSTVFNSPLHF.

This clone appeared once. V is TRBV7-2 and J is TRBJ2-7, with no clear D. The CDR3 extends over 11 amino acids. Germline V gene sequence: CDR1 SGHTA, CDR2 FQGNSA. V was pared by 4 bases and J by 2 bases, with 3 bases between. CDR3 bases: TGTGCCAGCAGCTCTGCCTACGAGCAGTACTTC. Protein product: CASSSAYEQYF. Variable domain in full (rest from reference TRBV7-2 and TRBJ2-7): GAGVSQSPSNKVTEKGKDVELRCDPISGHTALYWYRQSLGQGLEFLIYFQGNSAPDKSGLPSDRFSAERTGGSVSTLTIQRTQQEDSAVYLCASSSAYEQYFGPGTRLTVT.